A selection of T cell receptor beta chains follows, all from one sample in a study of cytomegalovirus exposure and HLA in healthy donors. The protocol was immunoSEQ multiplex PCR, while the TCRdb copy is restricted to in-frame clones and leaves out a portion. The sample has 80,000 to 100,000 clones, roughly 84% seen once. Sequenced input: PBMCs. These receptors were obtained from a man between 18 and 35 years old in good health and CMV-seropositive. CDR3s include the opening cysteine and the closing phenylalanine or tryptophan. The order of the fields is V gene, clone size, J gene, D gene, CDR3 DNA, CDR3 protein. A D gene is named only where the DNA matches it firmly. Rows may omit the clone size; those that give it use once, few, many or a size class.

v_call: TRBV19; clone_size: .; j_call: TRBJ1-2; d_call: .; cdr3_nt: .; cdr3_aa: CASSILAWRDEGYTF
v_call: TRBV9; clone_size: .; j_call: TRBJ1-2; d_call: .; cdr3_nt: TGTGCCAGCAGTCCACAAAACCTCTATGGCTACACCTTC; cdr3_aa: CASSPQNLYGYTF
v_call: TRBV7-9; clone_size: .; j_call: TRBJ1-2; d_call: TRBD1; cdr3_nt: TGTGCCAGCAGCCAAGACAGGGCCTATGGCTACACCTTC; cdr3_aa: CASSQDRAYGYTF
v_call: TRBV6-5; clone_size: .; j_call: TRBJ2-1; d_call: .; cdr3_nt: TGTGCCAGCAGTTACTCGAATGAGGAGCAGTTCTTC; cdr3_aa: CASSYSNEEQFF
v_call: TRBV27; clone_size: .; j_call: TRBJ2-3; d_call: .; cdr3_nt: TGTGCCACCAGGCCCGGGGGTTTCACAGATACGCAGTATTTT; cdr3_aa: CATRPGGFTDTQYF
v_call: TRBV5-4; clone_size: .; j_call: TRBJ2-7; d_call: TRBD1; cdr3_nt: TGTGCCAGCAGCTTGACAGGGGGCTACGAGCAGTACTTC; cdr3_aa: CASSLTGGYEQYF
v_call: TRBV25-1; clone_size: .; j_call: TRBJ2-3; d_call: .; cdr3_nt: TGTGCCAGCCAAGGGCGGGCCTGGACAGATACGCAGTATTTT; cdr3_aa: CASQGRAWTDTQYF
v_call: TRBV11-3; clone_size: .; j_call: TRBJ2-7; d_call: .; cdr3_nt: TGTGCCAGCAGCTTAGATTGGGGCAGGGCTTCCTACGAGCAGTACTTC; cdr3_aa: CASSLDWGRASYEQYF
v_call: TRBV5-6; clone_size: few; j_call: TRBJ2-7; d_call: TRBD1; cdr3_nt: TGTGCCAGCAGCTTAACCGGGACAGCTTACGAGCAGTACTTC; cdr3_aa: CASSLTGTAYEQYF
v_call: TRBV9; clone_size: .; j_call: TRBJ2-2; d_call: TRBD2; cdr3_nt: TGTGCCAGCAGCGTAGGTGCGGGAGGGACCGGGGAGCTGTTTTTT; cdr3_aa: CASSVGAGGTGELFF
v_call: TRBV6-5; clone_size: .; j_call: TRBJ2-3; d_call: .; cdr3_nt: TGTGCCAGCAGTTACTCGGCAGACACAGATACGCAGTATTTT; cdr3_aa: CASSYSADTDTQYF
v_call: TRBV4-3; clone_size: .; j_call: TRBJ2-1; d_call: TRBD2; cdr3_nt: TGCGCCAGCAGCCAAGATATCAGCGGGGGGGCCTTCAATGAGCAGTTCTTC; cdr3_aa: CASSQDISGGAFNEQFF
v_call: TRBV7-2; clone_size: .; j_call: TRBJ2-3; d_call: TRBD2; cdr3_nt: TGTGCCAGCAGCTTAGCGGGGAGGGCCTCTAGCACAGATACGCAGTATTTT; cdr3_aa: CASSLAGRASSTDTQYF
v_call: TRBV6-1; clone_size: .; j_call: TRBJ1-5; d_call: .; cdr3_nt: TGTGCCAGCAGTGGAACGACAGGTCAGCCCCAGCATTTT; cdr3_aa: CASSGTTGQPQHF
v_call: TRBV4-1; clone_size: .; j_call: TRBJ2-7; d_call: TRBD2; cdr3_nt: TGCGCCAGCAGCCAAGTACCGGGACTAGCGGGATACGAGCAGTACTTC; cdr3_aa: CASSQVPGLAGYEQYF
v_call: TRBV4-3; clone_size: .; j_call: TRBJ2-7; d_call: TRBD2; cdr3_nt: TGCGCCAGCAGCCAATTGCCACGGGGGGCCTACGAGCAGTACTTC; cdr3_aa: CASSQLPRGAYEQYF
v_call: TRBV7-9; clone_size: few; j_call: TRBJ1-2; d_call: TRBD1; cdr3_nt: TGTGCCAGCAGCTTAGAAGGGGACAGAAATGGCTACACCTTC; cdr3_aa: CASSLEGDRNGYTF
v_call: TRBV19; clone_size: .; j_call: TRBJ2-1; d_call: TRBD2; cdr3_nt: TGTGCCAGTAGTATGACTAGCGGGGCATACAATGAGCAGTTCTTC; cdr3_aa: CASSMTSGAYNEQFF
v_call: TRBV4-3; clone_size: .; j_call: TRBJ1-6; d_call: TRBD1; cdr3_nt: TGCGCCAGCAGCCAAGCTCACGGGACAGACTCTCCCACCCTCCACTTT; cdr3_aa: CASSQAHGTDSPTLHF
v_call: TRBV7-9; clone_size: .; j_call: TRBJ1-6; d_call: .; cdr3_nt: TGTGCCAGCAGCTTGAGTTCCCTATATGGTTCACCCCTCCACTTT; cdr3_aa: CASSLSSLYGSPLHF
v_call: TRBV5-6; clone_size: .; j_call: TRBJ2-1; d_call: .; cdr3_nt: TGTGCCAGCAGCTTGGCGGTAGCGAACTCCTACAATGAGCAGTTCTTC; cdr3_aa: CASSLAVANSYNEQFF
v_call: TRBV29-1; clone_size: .; j_call: TRBJ1-2; d_call: TRBD1; cdr3_nt: TGCAGCACAAAAGGGGGCGCGAGGAATGGCTACACCTTC; cdr3_aa: CSTKGGARNGYTF
v_call: TRBV6-5; clone_size: .; j_call: TRBJ1-2; d_call: TRBD1; cdr3_nt: TGTGCCAGCAGTTTCAGGGGGTATGGCTACACCTTC; cdr3_aa: CASSFRGYGYTF
v_call: TRBV10-3; clone_size: once; j_call: TRBJ2-2; d_call: TRBD1; cdr3_nt: TGTGCCATCAGTGAGGGGTCGACAGGGAGGGAGCTGTTTTTT; cdr3_aa: CAISEGSTGRELFF
v_call: TRBV28; clone_size: .; j_call: TRBJ1-2; d_call: TRBD1; cdr3_nt: TGTGCCAGCAGTTCACAGGGGGCCTACACCTTC; cdr3_aa: CASSSQGAYTF
v_call: TRBV27; clone_size: .; j_call: TRBJ2-3; d_call: .; cdr3_nt: TGTGCCAGCAGTTCGCGGCCCTTTACGACAGATACGCAGTATTTT; cdr3_aa: CASSSRPFTTDTQYF
v_call: TRBV19; clone_size: .; j_call: TRBJ1-2; d_call: TRBD1; cdr3_nt: TGTGCCAGTAGTCTCCCGTATGTAGGGGGCGACTATGGCTACACCTTC; cdr3_aa: CASSLPYVGGDYGYTF
v_call: TRBV7-2; clone_size: .; j_call: TRBJ1-4; d_call: TRBD1; cdr3_nt: TGTGCCAGCAGCCCGGGACAGCATAATGAAAAACTGTTTTTT; cdr3_aa: CASSPGQHNEKLFF
v_call: TRBV5-1; clone_size: .; j_call: TRBJ2-2; d_call: TRBD1; cdr3_nt: TGCGCCAGCAGCTTCTGGACAGGAGTAAACACCGGGGAGCTGTTTTTT; cdr3_aa: CASSFWTGVNTGELFF
v_call: TRBV9; clone_size: .; j_call: TRBJ2-2; d_call: .; cdr3_nt: TGTGCCAGCAGCGTAGGAGGGAACACCGGGGAGCTGTTTTTT; cdr3_aa: CASSVGGNTGELFF
v_call: TRBV11-2; clone_size: .; j_call: TRBJ1-1; d_call: .; cdr3_nt: TGTGCCAGCAGTTCCCCACAGGGATCATTTCGCCCTGAAGCTTTCTTT; cdr3_aa: CASSSPQGSFRPEAFF
v_call: TRBV7-9; clone_size: .; j_call: TRBJ2-4; d_call: TRBD1; cdr3_nt: TGTGCCAGCAGCTTAATCGGACAGGGGATGAACATTCAGTACTTC; cdr3_aa: CASSLIGQGMNIQYF
v_call: TRBV7-8; clone_size: .; j_call: TRBJ1-1; d_call: TRBD1; cdr3_nt: TGTGCCAGCAGCTTAACAGGGGTTGCTTTCTTT; cdr3_aa: CASSLTGVAFF
v_call: TRBV5-1; clone_size: .; j_call: TRBJ2-3; d_call: .; cdr3_nt: TGCGCCAGCAGCTTCGATGGAGGGGGCGTAGATACGCAGTATTTT; cdr3_aa: CASSFDGGGVDTQYF
v_call: TRBV9; clone_size: .; j_call: TRBJ2-3; d_call: TRBD2; cdr3_nt: TGTGCCAGCAGCGCAGGACTAGCGGGGCTATCAGATACGCAGTATTTT; cdr3_aa: CASSAGLAGLSDTQYF
v_call: TRBV19; clone_size: .; j_call: TRBJ2-5; d_call: .; cdr3_nt: TGTGCCAGTAGTATAGTTACAGACCAAGAGACCCAGTACTTC; cdr3_aa: CASSIVTDQETQYF
v_call: TRBV5-1; clone_size: once; j_call: TRBJ2-1; d_call: TRBD2; cdr3_nt: TGCGCCAGCAGCTTGGAGAGGGAGGGGTACAATGAGCAGTTCTTC; cdr3_aa: CASSLEREGYNEQFF
v_call: TRBV19; clone_size: .; j_call: TRBJ1-1; d_call: .; cdr3_nt: TGTGCCAGTAGTATAGGGGGCACCGGGGGACTAGACACTGAAGCTTTCTTT; cdr3_aa: CASSIGGTGGLDTEAFF
v_call: TRBV7-6; clone_size: .; j_call: TRBJ2-5; d_call: TRBD1; cdr3_nt: TGTGCCAGCAGGATTGGGACAGGGCAAGAGACCCAGTACTTC; cdr3_aa: CASRIGTGQETQYF
v_call: TRBV6-5; clone_size: .; j_call: TRBJ1-1; d_call: .; cdr3_nt: TGTGCCAGCAGTTCCCGTGGGCTCATGAACACTGAAGCTTTCTTT; cdr3_aa: CASSSRGLMNTEAFF
v_call: TRBV7-8; clone_size: .; j_call: TRBJ2-7; d_call: TRBD1; cdr3_nt: TGTGCCAGCAGCCCGAGACAGGGGAACTACGAGCAGTACTTC; cdr3_aa: CASSPRQGNYEQYF
v_call: TRBV19; clone_size: .; j_call: TRBJ1-1; d_call: .; cdr3_nt: TGTGCCAGTAGTATTGACAGGAACACTGAAGCTTTCTTT; cdr3_aa: CASSIDRNTEAFF
v_call: TRBV5-4; clone_size: .; j_call: TRBJ2-7; d_call: TRBD1; cdr3_nt: TGTGCCAGTTCAGGGGGCGCCGAGCAGTACTTC; cdr3_aa: CASSGGAEQYF
v_call: TRBV27; clone_size: .; j_call: TRBJ2-7; d_call: TRBD1; cdr3_nt: TGTGCCAGCAGAGGACCGGGACAGGGCAACGAGCAGTACTTC; cdr3_aa: CASRGPGQGNEQYF
v_call: TRBV5-1; clone_size: .; j_call: TRBJ2-5; d_call: TRBD2; cdr3_nt: TGCGCCAGCAGGTCCCCCTCGGCGGGGGGGCAAGAGACCCAGTACTTC; cdr3_aa: CASRSPSAGGQETQYF
v_call: TRBV5-4; clone_size: few; j_call: TRBJ2-7; d_call: TRBD1; cdr3_nt: TGTGCCAGCAGCTTGCTGGGACAGTCCTACGAGCAGTACTTC; cdr3_aa: CASSLLGQSYEQYF
v_call: TRBV7-9; clone_size: .; j_call: TRBJ2-3; d_call: TRBD2; cdr3_nt: TGTGCCAGCAGCCCTCCACTAGCGACTAGCACAGATACGCAGTATTTT; cdr3_aa: CASSPPLATSTDTQYF
v_call: TRBV4-3; clone_size: .; j_call: TRBJ1-1; d_call: TRBD1; cdr3_nt: TGCGCCAGCAGCCTCGACAGGGGTACTGAAGCTTTCTTT; cdr3_aa: CASSLDRGTEAFF
v_call: TRBV6-1; clone_size: once; j_call: TRBJ1-6; d_call: .; cdr3_nt: TGTGCCAGCAACATTTTTGGGGGGAATAATTCACCCCTCCACTTT; cdr3_aa: CASNIFGGNNSPLHF
v_call: TRBV5-1; clone_size: .; j_call: TRBJ1-2; d_call: TRBD1; cdr3_nt: TGCGCCAGCAGCAGAACCACCGGGACAGGGGGCCCTAACTATGGCTACACCTTC; cdr3_aa: CASSRTTGTGGPNYGYTF
v_call: TRBV4-3; clone_size: .; j_call: TRBJ2-7; d_call: .; cdr3_nt: TGCGCCAGCAGCCAAGATATTAACAGCCTCCCAGCCTACGAGCAGTACTTC; cdr3_aa: CASSQDINSLPAYEQYF
v_call: TRBV4-2; clone_size: .; j_call: TRBJ2-7; d_call: .; cdr3_nt: TGTGCCAGCAGCCGCTCCATAGAAACCCCGCCCTACGAGCAGTACTTC; cdr3_aa: CASSRSIETPPYEQYF
v_call: TRBV6-1; clone_size: .; j_call: TRBJ1-2; d_call: .; cdr3_nt: TGTGCCAGCAGTGAAGTGGAAGGGGTAGCTAACTATGGCTACACCTTC; cdr3_aa: CASSEVEGVANYGYTF